Below, 9 T cell receptor beta chains from the same sample are listed, as sequenced in a study of T cell changes during pregnancy in multiple sclerosis. Assay used: immunoSEQ multiplex PCR; TCRdb lists only in-frame clones, some missing. The sample shows approximately 50,000 clones, about 91% of them seen only once. The specimen comprised CD8+ T cells from peripheral blood mononuclear cells, sampled after pregnancy. Receptors originate from a female donor with multiple sclerosis, enrolled in a pregnancy study.

This chain links TRBV13 with TRBJ2-3, with no clear D. CDR3 size: 14 residues. Germline-derived CDR1 and CDR2 are PRHDT and FYEKMQ (reference sequence). Deletions cut 4 bases from V and 6 bases from J, with 14 bases between. The CDR3 coding sequence is TGTGCCAGCAGCTCCTACGAGGCCCAGGATACGCAGTATTTT. Its protein product is CASSSYEAQDTQYF. The entire variable domain, with the rest obtained from reference TRBV13 and TRBJ2-3, is as follows: AAGVIQSPRHLIKEKRETATLKCYPIPRHDTVYWYQQGPGQDPQFLISFYEKMQSDKGSIPDRFSAQQFSDYHSELNMSSLELGDSALYFCASSSYEAQDTQYFGPGTRLTVL.

The J gene is TRBJ2-5, the V gene TRBV7-8; the D is unclear. Trimming left V 1 base short and J 5 bases short, with 17 bases between. The germline V gene encodes CDR1 SGHVS and CDR2 FQNEAQ. The CDR3 consists of 16 residues. CDR3 DNA: TGTGCCAGCAGCTTAGTTCCAGGCTCAATTAGGGAGACCCAGTACTTC. Protein product: CASSLVPGSIRETQYF.

This clone was detected only once. This chain joins TRBV4-2 and TRBJ2-7; 11 bases are a match to TRBD2. The V gene end was trimmed by 5 bases and the J gene end by 2 bases; junction bases not matched to a gene: 5. In germline, CDR1 is LGHNA, CDR2 YNFKEQ. The CDR3 loop spans 15 amino acids. The CDR3 nucleotides are TGTGCCAGCAGCAAAACTAGCGGGGGCGCCTACGAGCAGTACTTC. Translated: CASSKTSGGAYEQYF.

The V gene is TRBV9, the J gene TRBJ2-1, with 8 bases matching TRBD2. Trimming removed 2 bases from V and 7 bases from J; junction bases left unmatched: 2. Germline CDR1 and CDR2: SGDLS and YYNGEE. CDR3 length: 13 amino acids. CDR3 in amino acids: CASSVGGGNEQFF. For the CDR3, the DNA is TGTGCCAGCAGCGTCGGGGGGGGAAATGAGCAGTTCTTC.

The chain joins TRBV7-6 to TRBJ2-1, with D maybe TRBD1 (6 bases). Germline V CDR1 and CDR2: SGHVS, FNYEAQ. The CDR3 length is 17 residues. Trimming took off 2 bases at V and 1 base at J, with 15 bases between the two ends. CDR3 sequence (DNA): TGTGCCAGCAGCTTACACAGGGCAGCTAATTCCTACAATGAGCAGTTCTTC. Translated, it gives CASSLHRAANSYNEQFF.

V and J are TRBV7-8 and TRBJ2-5; the match to TRBD2 covers 8 bases. This CDR3 is 16 amino acids long. Germline values: CDR1 SGHVS, CDR2 FQNEAQ. V dropped 5 bases and J dropped 4; count of bases not matched to a gene: 12. The CDR3 spells CASSLGTSEERETQYF. The CDR3 DNA sequence: TGTGCCAGCAGCCTCGGGACTAGTGAGGAGAGAGAGACCCAGTACTTC.

This clone was picked up a small number of times. The chain couples TRBV2 to TRBJ1-2; 9 nucleotides align to TRBD1. The germline V gene has CDR1 SNHLY and CDR2 FYNNEI. With 11 bases clipped from V and 3 bases from J, the junction kept 7 bases outside the gene matches. This CDR3 contains 13 residues. This chain's CDR3 is CACRDRADYGYTF. The CDR3 DNA is TGTGCCTGCCGGGACAGGGCCGACTATGGCTACACCTTC.

This clone was seen only a few times. This chain joins TRBV5-1 and TRBJ2-7, with a tentative D call TRBD1 (5 bases). The germline CDR1 and CDR2 sequences are SGHRS and YFSETQ. This CDR3 has 13 residues. Trimming left V 0 bases short and J 5 bases short, with 9 bases between. The CDR3 sequence: CASSLELGDEQYF. In DNA, the CDR3 is TGCGCCAGCAGCTTGGAGCTAGGGGACGAGCAGTACTTC.

This chain links TRBV5-6 with TRBJ1-3, with D unresolved. Germline V CDR1 and CDR2: SGHDT, YYEEEE. The ends were cut back, 2 bases at V and 0 bases at J, with 6 bases in the middle. The CDR3 length is 14 residues. The CDR3 loop is CASSFGSSGNTIYF. CDR3 in DNA: TGTGCCAGCAGCTTTGGGAGCTCTGGAAACACCATATATTTT.